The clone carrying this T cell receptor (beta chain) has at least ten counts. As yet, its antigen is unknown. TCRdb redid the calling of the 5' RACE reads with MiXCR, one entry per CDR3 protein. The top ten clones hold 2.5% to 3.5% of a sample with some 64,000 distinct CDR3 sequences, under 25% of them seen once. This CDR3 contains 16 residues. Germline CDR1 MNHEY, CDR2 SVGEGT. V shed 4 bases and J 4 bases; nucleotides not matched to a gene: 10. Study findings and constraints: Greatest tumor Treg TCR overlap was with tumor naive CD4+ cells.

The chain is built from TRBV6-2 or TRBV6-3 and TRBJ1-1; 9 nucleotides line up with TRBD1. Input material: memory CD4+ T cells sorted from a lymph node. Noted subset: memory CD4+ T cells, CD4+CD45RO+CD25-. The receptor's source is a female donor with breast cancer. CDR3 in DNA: TGTGCCAGCAGTTGGGGACAGGGAAGGGGGACCACTGAAGCTTTCTTT. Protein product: CASSWGQGRGTTEAFF.